The 18 T cell receptor beta chains below come from one sample, sequenced in a study of shared clonotypes between healthy human individuals. This table comes from immunoSEQ multiplex PCR, and its TCRdb copy is limited to in-frame clones, with some not included. The sample shows around 700,000 clones, 74% of them seen only once. The sample was memory CD4+ T cells sorted from blood. Stated subset: CD45RA-negative fraction. These receptor sequences come from a woman under 40 in good health.

This clone was picked up one time. This chain uses TRBV2 with TRBJ2-7; TRBD1 or TRBD2 may be the D gene (5 bases each). CDR3 length equals 13 residues. CDR1 SNHLY and CDR2 FYNNEI come from the germline V gene. Trimming shortened V by 6 bases and J by 5 bases, and 14 bases separated the two germline ends. The CDR3 here is CASSVGRTDEQYF. The CDR3 coding sequence is TGTGCCAGCAGCGTGGGACGGACGGACGAGCAGTACTTC.

DNA for the CDR3: TGTGCCAGCAGTTTTATGGGCTTAGCCAAAAACATTCAGTACTTC. As protein: CASSFMGLAKNIQYF. V usage is TRBV28 and J usage is TRBJ2-4; D is undetermined. Germline-derived CDR1 and CDR2 are MDHEN and SYDVKM. This CDR3 spans 15 amino acids. V lost 3 bases and J 0 bases, leaving 9 bases between the germline ends.

The chain uses TRBV7-8 and TRBJ2-1; 10 nucleotides line up with TRBD2. Germline V CDR1 and CDR2: SGHVS, FQNEAQ. The V and J ends lost 5 bases and 6 bases, in that order; junction bases with no gene match: 10. The CDR3 is made up of 16 amino acids. CDR3 loop: CASSKNFASGSNEQFF. In DNA, the CDR3 is TGTGCCAGCAGCAAAAATTTTGCTAGCGGGAGCAATGAGCAGTTCTTC.

This chain uses TRBV2 with TRBJ2-5, with 8 bases identical to TRBD2. The CDR3 length is 15 residues. Trimming at V came to 2 bases and at J to 6 bases, leaving 8 bases not matched to a gene. Germline loops: CDR1 SNHLY, CDR2 FYNNEI. CDR3: CASSETREGTKTQYF. The CDR3, as DNA: TGTGCCAGCAGTGAAACTCGGGAGGGTACGAAGACCCAGTACTTC.

This chain joins TRBV2 and TRBJ1-5, with D maybe TRBD1 (6 bases). Germline V gene sequence: CDR1 SNHLY, CDR2 FYNNEI. The V and J ends lost 4 bases and 6 bases respectively, with 7 bases between them. This CDR3 is built from 12 residues. CDR3: CASSGRGQPQHF. CDR3 bases: TGTGCCAGCAGTGGCAGGGGTCAGCCCCAGCATTTT.

About this clone: The sample holds other DNA sequences that translate to the same CDR3. The genes are TRBV28 and TRBJ1-2; D might be TRBD1 (5 bases). Trimming removed 6 bases from V and 4 bases from J, with 15 bases in between. The V gene's germline CDR1 is MDHEN and CDR2 SYDVKM. The length of the CDR3 is 14 residues. In DNA form, the CDR3 reads TGTGCCAGCAGCCTAGGGAGGGGCGGCTATGGCTACACCTTC. This encodes CASSLGRGGYGYTF.

The chain uses TRBV5-1 and TRBJ2-6; D is unresolved. The V gene lost 0 bases and the J gene lost 0 bases, with 7 bases spanning the gap. The CDR3 extends over 16 amino acids. The V gene's germline CDR1 is SGHRS and CDR2 YFSETQ. Written as DNA, the CDR3 is TGCGCCAGCAGCTTGGACAGTTTCTCTGGGGCCAACGTCCTGACTTTC. Protein: CASSLDSFSGANVLTF.

A few counts support this clone. The sample holds other DNA sequences that translate to the same CDR3. The V and J genes are TRBV5-1 and TRBJ2-3; D is uncertain. Trimming removed 1 base at V and 6 bases at J, with 9 bases between. The CDR3 runs 13 residues. The germline CDR1 and CDR2 sequences are SGHRS and YFSETQ. The CDR3 region is CASSLTLRDTQYF. In nucleotides, the CDR3 is TGCGCCAGCAGCTTGACACTCAGGGATACGCAGTATTTT.

This rearrangement joins TRBV10-3 to TRBJ1-2; possibly TRBD1 for D (5 bases). The CDR3 loop spans 13 amino acids. The V gene's germline CDR1 is ENHRY and CDR2 SYGVKD. Trimming cost V 6 bases and J 6 bases, with 14 bases left between them. This CDR3 is CAIRGYEGHGYTF. CDR3 DNA sequence: TGTGCCATCAGGGGGTACGAGGGGCATGGCTACACCTTC.

The CDR3 protein is CASSQLAVSSYNEQFF. The CDR3 coding sequence is TGCGCCAGCAGCCAACTAGCCGTCAGCTCCTACAATGAGCAGTTCTTC. V and J are TRBV4-1 and TRBJ2-1; TRBD2 might be the D (5 bases). This CDR3 comprises 16 residues. The V gene lost 2 bases and the J gene lost 0 bases, with 11 bases spanning the gap. Germline assignment: CDR1 MGHRA and CDR2 YSYEKL.

The chain has TRBV5-1 and TRBJ2-7, with a tentative D call TRBD2 (5 bases). From germline, CDR1 is SGHRS and CDR2 YFSETQ. The germline V and J ends were trimmed by 1 base and 5 bases, with 10 bases remaining between them. This CDR3 has 13 residues. Here the CDR3 DNA reads TGCGCCAGCAGCTTGTGGAGCGGCCACGAGCAGTACTTC. Translation: CASSLWSGHEQYF.

With regard to this clone: The germline gene is not matched at one end of the junction; a read error may be the cause. The V gene is TRBV30, the J gene TRBJ2-2; 11 positions agree with TRBD2. This CDR3 spans 13 amino acids. Germline loops: CDR1 GTSNPN, CDR2 SVGIG (reference sequence). DNA for the CDR3: TGTGCCTGGAGGGTGACTAGCGGGGAGTATTGCGAGTTT. It is translated as CAWRVTSGEYCEF.

V usage is TRBV11-2 and J usage is TRBJ2-5; D possibly corresponds to TRBD2 (5 bases). Germline loops: CDR1 SGHAT, CDR2 FQNNGV. The CDR3 is 17 residues long. Deletions cut 1 base from V and 5 bases from J, with 20 bases between. The CDR3 bases are TGTGCCAGCAGCTTAGGCCCCGGGAACTTACCTAGGGAGACCCAGTACTTC. Residues: CASSLGPGNLPRETQYF. Filled out from reference TRBV11-2 and TRBJ2-5, the complete variable domain reads EAGVAQSPRYKIIEKRQSVAFWCNPISGHATLYWYQQILGQGPKLLIQFQNNGVVDDSQLPKDRFSAERLKGVDSTLKIQPAKLEDSAVYLCASSLGPGNLPRETQYFGPGTRLLVL.

This clone was observed a single time. This chain joins TRBV15 and TRBJ1-1; D possibly corresponds to TRBD1 (5 bases). There are 20 residues in the CDR3. Germline lookup yields CDR1 LNHNV and CDR2 YYDKDF (reference sequence). Trimming removed 1 base at V and 1 base at J, with 25 bases between. CDR3 amino acids: CATSRAFRMGRGYPNTEAFF. The CDR3 DNA reads as TGTGCCACCAGCAGAGCCTTTCGTATGGGGAGGGGCTATCCGAACACTGAAGCTTTCTTT.

The chain links TRBV6-1 to TRBJ2-7; TRBD1 agrees at 9 bases. V was pared by 6 bases and J by 7 bases, with 7 bases of the junction left unmatched. The germline V gene has CDR1 MNHNS and CDR2 SASEGT. CDR3 length: 13 amino acids. The CDR3, as DNA: TGTGCCAGCAGGCCGGGACAGGGCAATGAGCAGTACTTC. It codes for CASRPGQGNEQYF.

The chain employs TRBV28 and TRBJ1-1; tentatively, D is TRBD1 (6 bases). The V end lost 9 bases, the J end lost 1 base, and 15 bases lay between the germline ends. This CDR3 has 14 residues. Germline V lookup: CDR1 MDHEN, CDR2 SYDVKM. CDR3 sequence: CASDPAGENTEAFF. The CDR3 region has the DNA TGTGCCAGTGACCCGGCAGGGGAGAACACTGAAGCTTTCTTT.

Concerning this clone: Within the sample, other DNA sequences also encode this same CDR3. The CDR3 bases are TGCGCCAGCAGCGTCTCTAGCGGCTCCTACAATGAGCAGTTCTTC. This sequence encodes CASSVSSGSYNEQFF. J is TRBJ2-1 and V is TRBV5-1; TRBD2 agrees at 7 bases. Germline V CDR1 and CDR2: SGHRS, YFSETQ. V trimming: 4 bases; J trimming: 0 bases; junction bases outside the gene matches: 4. This CDR3 comprises 15 residues.

This clone was observed once. This sequence joins TRBV29-1 and TRBJ2-1, with D tentatively TRBD1 (6 bases). Trimming took off 2 bases at V and 7 bases at J, with 9 bases between the two ends. Germline V gene data show CDR1 as SQVTM and CDR2 as ANQGSEA. This CDR3 spans 12 amino acids. The CDR3 reads CSVELDSNEQFF. Written as DNA, the CDR3 is TGCAGCGTTGAACTGGACAGTAATGAGCAGTTCTTC.